This T cell receptor (beta chain) was identified in a study of blood T cell repertoires in COVID-19. CDR1 is SQVTM and CDR2 is ANQGSEA in the germline V gene. This CDR3 region has 16 residues. V was clipped by 2 bases and J by 2 bases; unmatched bases: 7. TCRdb keeps only in-frame clones here, not all; method: immunoSEQ multiplex PCR. The sample shows fewer than 250,000 clones, 89% of them seen only once. What was sequenced was peripheral blood. The clonotype was recovered from a woman between 40 and 55 years old with acute or convalescent COVID-19. The chain has TRBV29-1 and TRBJ2-4, with 9 positions matching TRBD1. This CDR3 is CSVEPAGQGSKNIQYF. The CDR3 region has the DNA TGCAGCGTTGAACCCGCGGGACAGGGATCCAAAAACATTCAGTACTTC. The complete variable domain, with remaining parts taken from reference TRBV29-1 and TRBJ2-4, reads SAVISQKPSRDICQRGTSLTIQCQVDSQVTMMFWYRQQPGQSLTLIATANQGSEATYESGFVIDKFPISRPNLTFSTLTVSNMSPEDSSIYLCSVEPAGQGSKNIQYFGAGTRLSVL.